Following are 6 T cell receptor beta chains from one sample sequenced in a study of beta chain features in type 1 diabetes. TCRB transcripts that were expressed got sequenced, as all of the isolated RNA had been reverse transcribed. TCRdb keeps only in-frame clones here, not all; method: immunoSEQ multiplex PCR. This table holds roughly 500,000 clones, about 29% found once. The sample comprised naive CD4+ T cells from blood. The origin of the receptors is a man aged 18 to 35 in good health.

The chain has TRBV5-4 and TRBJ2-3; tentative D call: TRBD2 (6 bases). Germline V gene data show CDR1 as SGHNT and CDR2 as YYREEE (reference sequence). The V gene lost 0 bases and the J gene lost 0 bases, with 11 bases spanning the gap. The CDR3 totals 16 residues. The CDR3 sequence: CASSLGGSGSTDTQYF. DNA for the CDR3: TGTGCCAGCAGCTTGGGGGGCAGCGGGAGCACAGATACGCAGTATTTT.

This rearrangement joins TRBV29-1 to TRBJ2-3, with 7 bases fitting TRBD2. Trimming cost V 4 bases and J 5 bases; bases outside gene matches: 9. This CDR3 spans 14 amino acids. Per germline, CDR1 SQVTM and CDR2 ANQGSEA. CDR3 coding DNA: TGCAGCGTTGGCGAGCGGGGAGTAGTAGATACGCAGTATTTT. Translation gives CSVGERGVVDTQYF.

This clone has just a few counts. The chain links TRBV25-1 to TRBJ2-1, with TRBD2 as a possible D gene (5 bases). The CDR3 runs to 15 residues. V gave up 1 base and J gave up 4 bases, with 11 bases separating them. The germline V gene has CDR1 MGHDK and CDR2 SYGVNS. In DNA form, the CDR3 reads TGTGCCAGCAGTGAATTCTCCGGGATATACAATGAGCAGTTCTTC. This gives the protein CASSEFSGIYNEQFF. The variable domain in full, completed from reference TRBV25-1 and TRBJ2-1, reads EADIYQTPRYLVIGTGKKITLECSQTMGHDKMYWYQQDPGMELHLIHYSYGVNSTEKGDLSSESTVSRIRTEHFPLTLESARPSHTSQYLCASSEFSGIYNEQFFGPGTRLTVL.

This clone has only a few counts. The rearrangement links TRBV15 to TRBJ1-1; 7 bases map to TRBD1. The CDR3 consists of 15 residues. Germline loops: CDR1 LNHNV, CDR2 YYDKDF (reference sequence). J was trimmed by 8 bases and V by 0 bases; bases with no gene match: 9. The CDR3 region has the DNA TGTGCCACCAGCAGAGATCCGACAGGGTCCGCCGAAGCTTTCTTT. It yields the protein CATSRDPTGSAEAFF.

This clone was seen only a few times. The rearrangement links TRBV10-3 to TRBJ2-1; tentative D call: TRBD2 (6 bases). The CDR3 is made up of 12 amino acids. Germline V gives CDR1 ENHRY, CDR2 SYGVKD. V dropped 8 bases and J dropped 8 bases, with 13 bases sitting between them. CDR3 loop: CAIQTRNHEQFF. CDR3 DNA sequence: TGTGCCATCCAGACTAGGAACCATGAGCAGTTCTTC.

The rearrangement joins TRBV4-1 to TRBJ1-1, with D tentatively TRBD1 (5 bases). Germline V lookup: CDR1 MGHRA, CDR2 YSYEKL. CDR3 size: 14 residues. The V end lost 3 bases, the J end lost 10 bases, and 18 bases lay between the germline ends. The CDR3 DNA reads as TGCGCCAGCAGCCATTTCGGAGATGCGGGGGGAGCTTTCTTT. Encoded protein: CASSHFGDAGGAFF.